The entry that follows covers one T cell receptor (beta chain) sequence. Its antigen is not yet known. Base qualities were left out, and no much larger clone turns up one base away. The sample belongs to a study of CD8+ T cells in alopecia areata (dated by TCRdb to 2016 to 2019). Concerning the study at large: The treated patients took part in an open-label pilot trial in which moderate-to-severe alopecia areata was treated with oral tofacitinib at 5 to 10 mg twice daily. Tofacitinib was administered for 6 to 18 months, and 6 months of follow-up off drug were then conducted to assess delayed response and recurrence. To study T cell clonal expansion in alopecia areata, the researchers applied high-throughput TCRbeta sequencing to both the C3H/HeJ mouse model and human patients. On the human side, TCRbeta sequencing was run on scalp tissue and on sorted CD4+ and CD8+ peripheral blood T cells from healthy controls and from alopecia areata patients with either patchy or totalis/universalis disease. Biopsies were taken from tofacitinib-treated patients at baseline and again at 4 and 24 weeks into treatment, and several of those patients also had a later scalp biopsy. Scalp clonality was compared across normal scalp (n=4), patchy alopecia areata scalp (n=8), and alopecia totalis/universalis scalp (n=8). RNA was obtained with the PAXgene miRNA kit for fixed scalp, the miRNeasy kit for PBMCs, and the RNeasy kit for mouse skin. TCRbeta CDR3 regions were amplified by immunoSEQ multiplex PCR with 35 Vbeta forward and 13 Jbeta reverse primers. Study-wide conclusions, independent of this receptor: Compared with normal scalp, lesional scalp, particularly in alopecia totalis/universalis, had higher clonality and more expanded CD8+ clones, which suggests antigenic drive. Scalp TCR repertoire analysis is complicated because resident alphabeta T cells in normal human skin are also sequenced, whereas mouse skin is dominated by gammadelta T cells. Shared TCR sequences between patients were less evident than in mice, which may be partly attributable to HLA diversity in the patient population.

What this sample's time point label stands for: baseline before oral tofacitinib. Lesional scalp punch biopsies and peripheral blood were obtained from alopecia areata patients. After PBMCs were isolated by density centrifugation and stained for CD3, CD4 and CD8, a FACSAria was used to sort CD4+ and CD8+ T cells. Libraries were prepared through the immunoSEQ multiplex PCR assay. RNA was extracted from all samples and reverse transcribed into cDNA, which served as template for TCR sequencing. SuperScript III was used for first-strand cDNA synthesis, primed with a 2:1 mix of oligo-dT and random hexamers. Amplification bias was assessed with a synthetic immune receptor repertoire, and residual bias was removed computationally. Under the source paper's analysis protocol: Raw reads were preprocessed to remove errors, and CDR3 was defined according to IMGT conventions as the region from the conserved cysteine to phenylalanine. To get clonality, Shannon entropy was normalized by log2 of the number of productive unique TCRs and the result was subtracted from 1. Whether scalp clones were CD4 or CD8 was inferred by matching scalp TCRbeta sequences against CD4 and CD8 repertoires sorted from blood. Drawn from immuneACCESS, this table holds only the in-frame rearrangements with V and J called that TCRdb kept. Clones are partly lost; checked studies trace under half to an unresolved V gene and leave the rest unexplained. V and J calls and clone size come straight from that table; D and trimming were deduced from the DNA. The table for this sample lists 65,000 to 70,000 clones; roughly 57% of them were counted only once. The ten largest account for approximately 15% of the sample.

From a lookup of the germline V gene, CDR1 and CDR2 are MDHEN and SYDVKM. V is reduced by 2 bases and J by 0 bases, leaving a spacing of 10 bases between them. The CDR3 measures 15 amino acids from cysteine to phenylalanine. Only the CDR3 region is kept as DNA, spanning 45 bases read in frame from base 1. The sequencing used CD8+ T cells sorted from blood, collected at week 0. The V and J genes are TRBV28 and TRBJ1-2, with the D gene call left open. This TCR was sampled from a human donor with alopecia areata. The bases are TGTGCCAGCAGTTTAAGGAGGGTTCCTAACTATGGCTACACCTTC. It is translated as CASSLRRVPNYGYTF.